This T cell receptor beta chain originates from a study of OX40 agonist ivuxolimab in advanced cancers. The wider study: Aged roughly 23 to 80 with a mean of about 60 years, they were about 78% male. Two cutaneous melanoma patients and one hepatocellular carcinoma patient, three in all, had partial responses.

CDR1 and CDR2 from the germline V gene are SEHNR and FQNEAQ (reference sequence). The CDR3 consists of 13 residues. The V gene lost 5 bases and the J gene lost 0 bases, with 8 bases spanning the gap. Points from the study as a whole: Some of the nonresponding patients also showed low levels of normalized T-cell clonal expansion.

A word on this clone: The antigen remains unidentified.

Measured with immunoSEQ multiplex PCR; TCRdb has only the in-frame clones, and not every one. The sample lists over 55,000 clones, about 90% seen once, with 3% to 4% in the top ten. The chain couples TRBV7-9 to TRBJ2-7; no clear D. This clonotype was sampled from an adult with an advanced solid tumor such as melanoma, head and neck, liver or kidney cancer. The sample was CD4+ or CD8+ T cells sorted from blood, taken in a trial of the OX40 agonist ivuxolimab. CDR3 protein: CASSLSSSYEQYF. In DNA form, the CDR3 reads TGTGCCAGCAGCCTTTCGAGCTCCTACGAGCAGTACTTC.